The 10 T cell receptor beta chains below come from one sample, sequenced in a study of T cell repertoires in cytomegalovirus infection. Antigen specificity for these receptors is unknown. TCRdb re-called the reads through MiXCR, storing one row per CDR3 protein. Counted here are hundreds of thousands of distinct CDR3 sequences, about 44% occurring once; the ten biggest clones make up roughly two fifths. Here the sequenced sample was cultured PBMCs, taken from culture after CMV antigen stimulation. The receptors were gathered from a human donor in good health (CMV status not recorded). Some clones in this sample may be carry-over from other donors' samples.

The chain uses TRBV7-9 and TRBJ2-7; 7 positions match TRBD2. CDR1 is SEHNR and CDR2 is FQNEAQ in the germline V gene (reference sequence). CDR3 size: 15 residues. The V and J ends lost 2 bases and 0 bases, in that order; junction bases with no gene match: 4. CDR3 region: CASSLSTSPSYEQYF. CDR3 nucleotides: TGTGCCAGCAGCTTATCGACTAGCCCCTCCTACGAGCAGTACTTC.

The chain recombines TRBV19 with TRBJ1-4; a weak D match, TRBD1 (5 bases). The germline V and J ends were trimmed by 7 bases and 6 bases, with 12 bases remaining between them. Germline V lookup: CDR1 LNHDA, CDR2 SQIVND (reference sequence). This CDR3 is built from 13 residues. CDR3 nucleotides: TGTGCCAGTACAGAAGACAGCTATGAAAAACTGTTTTTT. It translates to CASTEDSYEKLFF.

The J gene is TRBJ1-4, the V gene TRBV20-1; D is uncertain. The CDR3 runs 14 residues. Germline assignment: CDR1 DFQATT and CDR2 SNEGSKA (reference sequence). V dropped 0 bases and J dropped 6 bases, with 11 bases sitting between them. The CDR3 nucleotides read TGCAGTGCTAGAGAGGCGGCAGGCGATGAAAAACTGTTTTTT. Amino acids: CSAREAAGDEKLFF.

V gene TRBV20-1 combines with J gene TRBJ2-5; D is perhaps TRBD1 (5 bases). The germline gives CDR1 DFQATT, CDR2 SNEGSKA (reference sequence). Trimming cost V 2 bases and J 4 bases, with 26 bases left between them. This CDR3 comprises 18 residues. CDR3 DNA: TGCAGTGCTAGACCGTACCCCGGCAGGGAAGGAATTGGAGAGACCCAGTACTTC. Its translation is CSARPYPGREGIGETQYF.

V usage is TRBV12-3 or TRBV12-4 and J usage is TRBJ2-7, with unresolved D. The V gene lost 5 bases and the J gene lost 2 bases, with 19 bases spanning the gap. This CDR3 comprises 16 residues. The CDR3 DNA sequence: TGTGCCAGCAGTCCCCGGGTGCCGAGGAGCACCTACGAGCAGTACTTC. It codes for CASSPRVPRSTYEQYF.

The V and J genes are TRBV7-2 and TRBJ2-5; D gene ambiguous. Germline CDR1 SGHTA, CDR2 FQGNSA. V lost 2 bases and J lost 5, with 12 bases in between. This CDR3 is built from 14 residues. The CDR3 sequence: CASSLRPGWETQYF. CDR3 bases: TGTGCCAGCAGCTTACGGCCCGGGTGGGAGACCCAGTACTTC.

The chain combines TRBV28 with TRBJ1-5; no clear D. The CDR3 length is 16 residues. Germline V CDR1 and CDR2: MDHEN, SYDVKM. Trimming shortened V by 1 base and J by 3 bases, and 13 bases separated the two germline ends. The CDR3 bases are TGTGCCAGCAGTTTATCCATCCAACCTTCCAATCAGCCCCAGCATTTT. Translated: CASSLSIQPSNQPQHF.

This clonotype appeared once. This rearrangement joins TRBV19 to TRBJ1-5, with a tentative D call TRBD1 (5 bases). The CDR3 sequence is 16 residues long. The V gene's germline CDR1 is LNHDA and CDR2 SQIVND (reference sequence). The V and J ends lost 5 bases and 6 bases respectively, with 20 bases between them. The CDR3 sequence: CASSHHRDRGSQPQHF. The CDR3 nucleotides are TGTGCCAGTAGTCACCACCGGGACCGTGGCAGTCAGCCCCAGCATTTT.

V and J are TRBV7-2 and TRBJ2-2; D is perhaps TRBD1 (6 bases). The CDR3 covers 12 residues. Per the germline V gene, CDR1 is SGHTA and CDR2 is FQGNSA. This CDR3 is CGGQGNTGELFF. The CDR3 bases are TGTGGGGGGCAGGGGAACACCGGGGAGCTGTTTTTT.

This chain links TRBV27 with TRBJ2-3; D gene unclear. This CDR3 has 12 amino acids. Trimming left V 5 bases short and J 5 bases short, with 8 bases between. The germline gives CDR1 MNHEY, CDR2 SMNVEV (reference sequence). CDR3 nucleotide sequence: TGTGCCAGCAGTCCCCGTATAGATACGCAGTATTTT. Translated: CASSPRIDTQYF.